The 5 T cell receptor beta chains below were found in one sample sequenced in a study of OX40 agonist ivuxolimab in advanced cancers. Library construction relied on the immunoSEQ multiplex PCR assay. TCRdb provides this immuneACCESS table in a form limited to in-frame rearrangements. Some clones are lacking; in checked studies, under half of them reflect an unresolved V gene, and why the rest are absent is not known. The sample table records about 94,000 clones; around 87% of these occur just once. Around 0.28% of the sample goes to the ten largest clones. The material was CD4+ or CD8+ T cells sorted from blood, obtained in a trial of the OX40 agonist ivuxolimab. These receptors originate from an adult with an advanced solid tumor such as melanoma, head and neck, liver or kidney cancer.

This rearrangement joins TRBV4-1 to TRBJ2-1; possible D gene TRBD2, 7 bases. CDR3 length: 16 amino acids. V was cut by 4 bases and J by 4 bases, with 17 bases left in between. Germline-derived CDR1 and CDR2 are MGHRA and YSYEKL. For the CDR3, the DNA is TGCGCCAGCAGCCGAGAAGGGGGGGCCCGATACAATGAGCAGTTCTTC. Its translation: CASSREGGARYNEQFF.

The rearrangement uses TRBV25-1 and TRBJ2-7; D may correspond to TRBD1 or TRBD2 (6 bases each). The CDR3 totals 14 residues. CDR1 and CDR2 from the germline V gene are MGHDK and SYGVNS. The V gene lost 5 bases and the J gene lost 1 base, with 12 bases spanning the gap. CDR3 region: CASSTGGFSYEQYF. The CDR3 DNA is TGTGCCAGCAGTACCGGGGGCTTTTCCTACGAGCAGTACTTC.

The genes are TRBV9 and TRBJ1-2, with 7 bases identical to TRBD1. V lost 3 bases and J lost 2; bases outside the gene matches: 7. Germline CDR1 is SGDLS and CDR2 is YYNGEE. This CDR3 comprises 15 residues. CDR3 DNA: TGTGCCAGCAGCGCCTTCCTACAGGGGAACTATGGCTACACCTTC. It codes for CASSAFLQGNYGYTF.

V gene TRBV27 combines with J gene TRBJ1-6; D is perhaps TRBD1 (5 bases). V was trimmed by 8 bases and J by 3 bases, leaving 11 bases between them. CDR1 is MNHEY and CDR2 is SMNVEV in the germline V gene (reference sequence). This CDR3 is built from 14 residues. CDR3 DNA sequence: TGTGCCAGCGGTAGGGGAATCTATAATTCACCCCTCCACTTT. Protein product: CASGRGIYNSPLHF.

The V gene is TRBV15, the J gene TRBJ1-3; 7 bases match TRBD1. The ends lost 0 bases at V and 2 bases at J; junction bases unmatched: 7. The CDR3 totals 17 residues. Per germline, CDR1 LNHNV and CDR2 YYDKDF (reference sequence). Written as DNA, the CDR3 is TGTGCCACCAGCAGAGATCTAGGGACAGCGCCTGGAAACACCATATATTTT. Protein: CATSRDLGTAPGNTIYF.